These 30 T cell receptor beta chains originate from one sample sequenced in a study of Ad26.COV2.S vaccination and SARS-CoV-2 variants. Treatment indicated: some 19 received Ad26.COV2.S at low or high dose, single or two shots; about 5 received placebo; per-sample allocation not given. Day 63 following the first vaccine or placebo injection was when the samples were taken. Produced via immunoSEQ multiplex PCR; TCRdb's table is partial and in-frame only. The sample holds roughly 420,000 clones, 85% to 90% seen once. The source was peripheral blood, collected in a trial of Ad26.COV2.S vaccine versus placebo. The receptor set was obtained from a person between 18 and 65 years old who received the Ad26.COV2.S COVID-19 vaccine or a placebo.

The rearrangement links TRBV2 to TRBJ1-2; TRBD1 matches at 7 bases. The CDR3 has 14 amino acids. V lost 6 bases, J lost 4 bases, and 8 bases stayed unmatched. Germline values: CDR1 SNHLY, CDR2 FYNNEI. The CDR3 DNA follows: TGTGCCAGCAGCGGGACAGCATACCCCTATGGCTACACCTTC. Protein product: CASSGTAYPYGYTF. The full variable domain, its missing parts supplied by reference TRBV2 and TRBJ1-2, is EPEVTQTPSHQVTQMGQEVILRCVPISNHLYFYWYRQILGQKVEFLVSFYNNEISEKSEIFDDQFSVERPDGSNFTLKIRSTKLEDSAMYFCASSGTAYPYGYTFGSGTRLTVV.

The chain carries TRBV10-3 and TRBJ1-2; 7 positions agree with TRBD1. In germline, CDR1 is ENHRY, CDR2 SYGVKD. This CDR3 is 14 amino acids long. V lost 4 bases, J lost 0 bases, and 2 bases stayed unmatched. CDR3 sequence: CAISVGTANYGYTF. CDR3 coding DNA: TGTGCCATCAGTGTTGGGACAGCTAACTATGGCTACACCTTC.

The chain recombines TRBV11-2 with TRBJ1-3, with a tentative D call TRBD1 (6 bases). V was pared by 2 bases and J by 7 bases, with 15 bases between. This CDR3 has 15 residues. Germline-derived CDR1 and CDR2 are SGHAT and FQNNGV. CDR3 coding DNA: TGTGCCAGCAGCTTATACGCAGGGGCGGAGAACACCATATATTTT. Protein product: CASSLYAGAENTIYF.

This chain uses TRBV19 with TRBJ1-2; TRBD1 is a possible D gene (5 bases). Germline CDR1 reads LNHDA; CDR2 reads SQIVND (reference sequence). V dropped 1 base and J dropped 2 bases, with 11 bases sitting between them. This CDR3 has 15 residues. The CDR3 bases are TGTGCCAGTAGTATAGGTCCGGGGACCAACTATGGCTACACCTTC. Residues: CASSIGPGTNYGYTF.

The chain links TRBV6-1 to TRBJ1-4, with D unclear. Per germline, CDR1 MNHNS and CDR2 SASEGT. The ends were cut back, 2 bases at V and 7 bases at J, with 11 bases in the middle. This CDR3 has 14 amino acids. The DNA for the CDR3 is TGTGCCAGCAGTGAACTTCGACGGGGTGAAAAACTGTTTTTT. The encoded protein is CASSELRRGEKLFF.

The V and J genes are TRBV7-2 and TRBJ2-5, with D possibly matching TRBD1 (6 bases). This CDR3 has 17 residues. V lost 0 bases, J lost 1 base, and 15 bases lay in between. Looked up from germline, CDR1 is SGHTA and CDR2 is FQGNSA. The CDR3 DNA follows: TGTGCCAGCAGCTTAGCGCTCAGGGGCCGATTCCAAGAGACCCAGTACTTC. Protein sequence: CASSLALRGRFQETQYF.

The chain links TRBV10-3 to TRBJ1-1, with TRBD1 identical over 7 bases. This CDR3 has 16 residues. With 6 bases clipped from V and 4 bases from J, the junction kept 14 bases outside the gene matches. Germline V gene data show CDR1 as ENHRY and CDR2 as SYGVKD. The CDR3 nucleotides read TGTGCCATCAGGGTTGACAGGGCCCGAAAGGGCACTGAAGCTTTCTTT. It yields the protein CAIRVDRARKGTEAFF.

This sequence joins TRBV6-2 or TRBV6-3 and TRBJ2-5; TRBD1 aligns across 8 bases. CDR1 is MNHEY, CDR2 SVGEGT, per germline. J gave up 4 bases and V 3 bases, and 13 bases lay outside the gene matches. This CDR3 is built from 17 residues. The CDR3 sequence: CASSYRLGQGARETQYF. In DNA, the CDR3 is TGTGCCAGCAGTTATCGGTTGGGGCAGGGGGCGAGAGAGACCCAGTACTTC.

In regard to this clone: At the DNA level, this CDR3 is encoded by other sequences in the same sample as well. The gene calls are TRBV19 and TRBJ2-3; 12 bases agree with TRBD2. Losses at the gene ends were 5 bases for V and 3 bases for J; bases not matched to a gene: 3. The germline V gene encodes CDR1 LNHDA and CDR2 SQIVND (reference sequence). This CDR3 comprises 15 residues. Here the CDR3 reads CASSPLAGGTDTQYF. CDR3 DNA: TGTGCCAGTAGTCCCCTAGCGGGGGGGACAGATACGCAGTATTTT.

This clone was seen more than once but under ten times. The V gene is TRBV6-5, the J gene TRBJ2-3; 8 bases map to TRBD1. Germline V lookup: CDR1 MNHEY, CDR2 SVGAGI. The CDR3 spans 16 residues. V gave up 4 bases and J gave up 5 bases; unmatched junction bases: 11. The CDR3 sequence is CASSSTGTGFLDTQYF. Here the CDR3 DNA reads TGTGCCAGCAGTTCAACCGGGACAGGATTTTTAGATACGCAGTATTTT.

This clone was found a few times. The chain combines TRBV27 with TRBJ1-6, with 7 bases lining up with TRBD1. Germline V gene lookup returns CDR1 MNHEY and CDR2 SMNVEV (reference sequence). The CDR3 contains 15 residues. Trimming removed 2 bases from V and 6 bases from J; junction bases left unmatched: 4. In DNA form, the CDR3 reads TGTGCCAGCAGTTTAAGGACAGGAGGTAATTCACCCCTCCACTTT. Translating it yields CASSLRTGGNSPLHF.

The chain carries TRBV5-6 and TRBJ1-3; D gene ambiguous. The V and J ends lost 3 bases and 4 bases respectively, with 11 bases between them. The CDR3 is 14 residues long. Germline V CDR1 and CDR2: SGHDT, YYEEEE. The CDR3 DNA reads as TGTGCCAGCAGCTCTCAGAATCACGGAAACACCATATATTTT. Amino acids: CASSSQNHGNTIYF.

Only one count was recorded for this clone. The CDR3 DNA is TGTGCCAGCAGCTTTAATCCGGGAACCTACGAGCAGTACTTC. It specifies CASSFNPGTYEQYF. This chain joins TRBV7-3 and TRBJ2-7, with D possibly matching TRBD2 (5 bases). From germline, CDR1 is SGHTA and CDR2 FQGTGA. This CDR3 contains 14 residues. V lost 3 bases and J lost 2, with 11 bases in between.

The rearrangement uses TRBV4-3 and TRBJ2-7; either TRBD1 or TRBD2 may supply D (5 bases each). The germline V gene encodes CDR1 LGHNA and CDR2 YSLEER. The CDR3 contains 15 residues. V was shortened by 0 bases and J by 3 bases, with 12 bases between the two germline ends. This chain's CDR3 is CASSQDLGRSYEQYF. DNA of the CDR3: TGCGCCAGCAGCCAAGATCTGGGACGGAGCTACGAGCAGTACTTC.

This chain connects TRBV30 to TRBJ2-3, with 9 positions matching TRBD2. The germline V gene encodes CDR1 GTSNPN and CDR2 SVGIG (reference sequence). This CDR3 comprises 13 residues. Losses at the gene ends were 5 bases for V and 3 bases for J; bases not matched to a gene: 3. CDR3 in DNA: TGTGCCTGGGTAGCGGGGGTGACAGATACGCAGTATTTT. It translates to CAWVAGVTDTQYF.

CDR3 in amino acids: CAISDRGTNSPLHF. The CDR3, as DNA: TGTGCCATCAGTGACAGGGGAACGAATTCACCCCTCCACTTT. The chain recombines TRBV10-3 with TRBJ1-6, with a tentative D call TRBD1 (6 bases). V was trimmed by 3 bases and J by 7 bases, leaving 10 bases between them. The CDR3 runs 14 residues. Germline CDR1 and CDR2: ENHRY and SYGVKD.

The count of this clone is one. The chain links TRBV11-2 to TRBJ2-7; possible D gene TRBD2, 5 bases. V gave up 3 bases and J gave up 2 bases, with 17 bases separating them. Germline CDR1 is SGHAT and CDR2 is FQNNGV. The CDR3 extends over 16 amino acids. The CDR3 region has the DNA TGTGCCAGCAGCTTCCAAACGGGGAGAGGAGCCTACGAGCAGTACTTC. Protein product: CASSFQTGRGAYEQYF. Variable domain in full (rest from reference TRBV11-2 and TRBJ2-7): EAGVAQSPRYKIIEKRQSVAFWCNPISGHATLYWYQQILGQGPKLLIQFQNNGVVDDSQLPKDRFSAERLKGVDSTLKIQPAKLEDSAVYLCASSFQTGRGAYEQYFGPGTRLTVT.

The J gene is TRBJ2-3, the V gene TRBV2; 8 nucleotides match TRBD1. Germline V gene sequence: CDR1 SNHLY, CDR2 FYNNEI. V shed 6 bases, J shed 2 bases, and the junction held 7 bases outside the gene matches. The CDR3 is made up of 15 amino acids. The CDR3 spells CASRRGQVLTDTQYF. In DNA form, the CDR3 reads TGTGCCAGCAGGCGGGGACAGGTTCTCACAGATACGCAGTATTTT.

The genes are TRBV10-2 and TRBJ2-2; weak D call: TRBD2 (5 bases). V lost 4 bases and J 5 bases, leaving 11 bases between the germline ends. CDR1 WSHSY and CDR2 SAAADI come from the germline V gene. This CDR3 is built from 14 residues. CDR3 sequence (DNA): TGCGCCAGCAGTGCGCTCAGCGGTACCGGGGAGCTGTTTTTT. This encodes CASSALSGTGELFF.

The V and J genes are TRBV29-1 and TRBJ2-7; TRBD1 agrees at 7 bases. The CDR3 contains 13 residues. CDR1 is SQVTM, CDR2 ANQGSEA, per germline. Germline trimming cut 2 bases from V and 5 bases from J; bases unmatched to any gene: 6. The CDR3 sequence is CSVEMVTGNEQYF. DNA for the CDR3: TGCAGCGTTGAAATGGTGACAGGGAACGAGCAGTACTTC.

The V call is TRBV4-2, the J call TRBJ2-2; D might be TRBD2 (5 bases). CDR3 length equals 16 residues. The germline V gene encodes CDR1 LGHNA and CDR2 YNFKEQ. Trimming took 0 bases from V and 3 from J, leaving 11 bases between them. CDR3 DNA: TGTGCCAGCAGCCAAGATCTCGGGGTCGACACCGGGGAGCTGTTTTTT. Residues: CASSQDLGVDTGELFF.

The chain has TRBV6-4 and TRBJ1-2; D unclear. Trimming left V 11 bases short and J 0 bases short, with 7 bases between. CDR3 length: 11 amino acids. CDR1 is MRHNA, CDR2 SNTAGT, per germline. The chain's CDR3 is CAGFTNYGYTF. The CDR3 DNA reads TGTGCCGGGTTTACTAACTATGGCTACACCTTC.

V is TRBV5-8 and J is TRBJ1-1; 7 bases are a match to TRBD1. This CDR3 is 17 amino acids long. V gave up 4 bases and J gave up 4 bases; unmatched junction bases: 16. Germline lookup yields CDR1 SGHTS and CDR2 YDEGEE. The CDR3 region is CASSLRGNYYRGTEAFF. In DNA form, the CDR3 reads TGTGCCAGCAGCCTGAGAGGGAACTATTACAGGGGCACTGAAGCTTTCTTT.

This chain links TRBV4-1 with TRBJ2-1; D remains unclear. Germline values: CDR1 MGHRA, CDR2 YSYEKL. Trimming took off 1 base at V and 1 base at J, with 2 bases between the two ends. The CDR3 has 13 residues. In DNA, the CDR3 is TGCGCCAGCAGCCAAGGTTCCTACAATGAGCAGTTCTTC. Translated, it gives CASSQGSYNEQFF.

Turning to this clone: Other DNA sequences within the sample encode an identical CDR3. The chain uses TRBV7-2 and TRBJ1-1; maybe TRBD1 (6 bases). Looked up from germline, CDR1 is SGHTA and CDR2 is FQGNSA. V shed 3 bases and J shed 3 bases, with 11 bases lying between them. The CDR3 consists of 14 residues. The CDR3 DNA follows: TGTGCCAGCAGCTTGGACAGACGGGACACTGAAGCTTTCTTT. Translated, it gives CASSLDRRDTEAFF. Supplemented by reference TRBV7-2 and TRBJ1-1, the full variable domain reads GAGVSQSPSNKVTEKGKDVELRCDPISGHTALYWYRQSLGQGLEFLIYFQGNSAPDKSGLPSDRFSAERTGGSVSTLTIQRTQQEDSAVYLCASSLDRRDTEAFFGQGTRLTVV.

The chain couples TRBV5-6 to TRBJ2-7; D unresolved. V lost 0 bases, J lost 1 base, and 14 bases lay in between. This CDR3 region has 16 residues. Germline loops: CDR1 SGHDT, CDR2 YYEEEE. The CDR3 loop is CASSLAPGGLSYEQYF. The DNA of the CDR3 is TGTGCCAGCAGCTTGGCCCCGGGCGGTCTTTCCTACGAGCAGTACTTC. The variable domain in full, completed from reference TRBV5-6 and TRBJ2-7, reads DAGVTQSPTHLIKTRGQQVTLRCSPKSGHDTVSWYQQALGQGPQFIFQYYEEEERQRGNFPDRFSGHQFPNYSSELNVNALLLGDSALYLCASSLAPGGLSYEQYFGPGTRLTVT.

The chain recombines TRBV19 with TRBJ2-7; 8 bases are a match to TRBD2. The CDR3 has 14 amino acids. Germline lookup yields CDR1 LNHDA and CDR2 SQIVND (reference sequence). Trimming removed 9 bases from V and 2 bases from J; junction bases left unmatched: 9. The CDR3 region has the DNA TGTGCCAGCCAAGAGCGGGGGAGGACCTACGAGCAGTACTTC. Translated: CASQERGRTYEQYF.

The rearrangement links TRBV15 to TRBJ2-1; D call uncertain. The germline V and J ends were trimmed by 0 bases and 16 bases, with 19 bases remaining between them. CDR3 length: 14 residues. The germline CDR1 and CDR2 sequences are LNHNV and YYDKDF (reference sequence). CDR3 bases: TGTGCCACCAGCAGAGATACCAGGATCCCATTTAATTTCTTC. The encoded protein is CATSRDTRIPFNFF.

Of note for this clone: Other nucleotide sequences in the sample specify the same CDR3. V gene TRBV7-2 combines with J gene TRBJ1-1, with 9 bases matching TRBD1. With 3 bases clipped from V and 1 base from J, the junction kept 0 bases outside the gene matches. The germline gives CDR1 SGHTA, CDR2 FQGNSA. This CDR3 spans 14 amino acids. The CDR3 DNA sequence: TGTGCCAGCAGCTTGGACAGGGGGAACACTGAAGCTTTCTTT. Amino acid sequence: CASSLDRGNTEAFF.

This chain joins TRBV5-8 and TRBJ2-7, with a possible D match to TRBD1 (6 bases). V was pared by 0 bases and J by 5 bases, with 18 bases between. The CDR3 runs 16 residues. Germline loops: CDR1 SGHTS, CDR2 YDEGEE. DNA for the CDR3: TGTGCCAGCAGCTTGGAGCGGCGGCAGGGGTTGCACGAGCAGTACTTC. As protein: CASSLERRQGLHEQYF.